This T cell receptor (beta chain) was identified during a study of cytomegalovirus exposure and HLA in healthy donors. Overall study: Early on, a data release was issued that held 85 million to 95 million unique TCRs from HLA-typed donors.

The donors, nominally healthy at sampling, likely had unrecorded immune exposures. This clone was seen only a few times. Its cognate antigen is unknown. In the PCR, 60 Vbeta and 13 Jbeta primers were used. Clones were read by immunoSEQ multiplex PCR, and TCRdb kept only the in-frame ones, dropping some. The sample consists of 170,000 or so clones, around 78% of them appearing once. The CDR3 is 14 amino acids. Germline V CDR1 and CDR2: MGHRA, YSYEKL. The V end lost 4 bases, the J end lost 2 bases, and 10 bases lay between the germline ends. General study points: An analysis done earlier found most TCR beta V segments productive about 90% or about 30% of the time. What was likely a sequencing artifact was a cluster of highly shared sequence variants.

The TCR originated in a woman aged 50 to 65 in good health and CMV-seropositive. Sample: PBMCs. V gene TRBV4-1 combines with J gene TRBJ2-3; D is unresolved. CDR3 region: CASSPRFNTDTQYF. Here the CDR3 DNA reads TGCGCCAGCAGCCCTAGGTTCAACACAGATACGCAGTATTTT.